Below are 7 T cell receptor beta chains sequenced from a single sample in a study of CD8+CD57+ T cells in acquired aplastic anemia. Patients chosen for sequencing had CD8+CD57+ cells that had expanded, as shown by flow cytometry. Genomic DNA was employed as the template in profiling TCR beta VDJ and CDR3. TCRdb passed the reads through MiXCR, listing each CDR3 protein once. The sample consists of around 430,000 distinct CDR3 sequences, less than 35% of them appearing once. The sequenced material came from sorted CD4+, CD8+, or CD8+CD57+ T cells (not recorded which) from PBMCs. Source of these receptors: a human donor with aplastic anemia.

The V gene is TRBV7-9, the J gene TRBJ1-3; D not certain. V was shortened by 3 bases and J by 4 bases, with 7 bases between the two germline ends. The CDR3 has 13 amino acids. Germline CDR1 SEHNR, CDR2 FQNEAQ (reference sequence). CDR3 residues: CASSFGRGNTIYF. As DNA, the CDR3 is TGTGCCAGCAGCTTTGGTCGGGGAAACACCATATATTTT.

This chain joins TRBV12-3 or TRBV12-4 and TRBJ2-7, with TRBD2 matching over 11 bases. V lost 8 bases, J lost 1 base, and 7 bases stayed unmatched. The CDR3 is 15 amino acids. CDR3 in DNA: TGTGCCAGCGGGGAGCTAGCGGGGGGTTCCTACGAGCAGTACTTC. This codes for CASGELAGGSYEQYF.

This clonotype was counted at least ten times. The CDR3 nucleotides read TGTGCCAGTAGTATAGTGGATAGCCGGGAGACCCAGTACTTC. Protein product: CASSIVDSRETQYF. The chain recombines TRBV19 with TRBJ2-5; no definite D call. The CDR3 has 14 residues. CDR1 and CDR2 from the germline V gene are LNHDA and SQIVND (reference sequence). V was clipped by 1 base and J by 5 bases, with 11 bases between them.

The V and J genes are TRBV2 and TRBJ2-7, with D possibly being TRBD2 (5 bases). The CDR3 contains 12 residues. Germline loops: CDR1 SNHLY, CDR2 FYNNEI. V was shortened by 8 bases and J by 5 bases, with 13 bases between the two germline ends. Here the CDR3 reads CASCRRGNEQYF. For the CDR3, the DNA is TGTGCCAGCTGTCGACGGGGTAACGAGCAGTACTTC.

There are many counts of this clonotype. V gene TRBV7-9 combines with J gene TRBJ2-7, with TRBD1 matching over 7 bases. Trimming took 6 bases from V and 5 from J; bases not matched to a gene: 10. CDR1 is SEHNR and CDR2 is FQNEAQ in the germline V gene (reference sequence). This CDR3 contains 14 residues. The CDR3: CASRNTGAGDEQYF. The DNA for the CDR3 is TGTGCCAGCAGAAATACAGGGGCCGGGGACGAGCAGTACTTC.

This clonotype showed up just a few times. This chain links TRBV7-2 with TRBJ2-2; D unclear. The V end lost 2 bases, the J end lost 1 base, and 8 bases lay between the germline ends. The germline gives CDR1 SGHTA, CDR2 FQGNSA. The CDR3 is 15 amino acids. CDR3 protein: CASSLNGLNTGELFF. CDR3 in DNA: TGTGCCAGCAGCTTAAATGGCCTGAACACCGGGGAGCTGTTTTTT.

The J gene is TRBJ2-5, the V gene TRBV28, with D unresolved. V was shortened by 6 bases and J by 5 bases, with 16 bases between the two germline ends. Germline assignment: CDR1 MDHEN and CDR2 SYDVKM. CDR3 length: 14 amino acids. CDR3 sequence: CASSLPGSWETQYF. The CDR3 coding sequence is TGTGCCAGCAGCCTACCAGGTAGCTGGGAGACCCAGTACTTC.